This T cell receptor beta chain was observed in a study of blood T cell repertoires in COVID-19. Study information: The United States, Italy and Spain supplied acute and convalescent COVID-19 samples. The analysed material was cDNA or gDNA that came from T cells, B-cell-depleted T cells, or PBMCs.

CDR3 length: 15 amino acids. The germline V gene has CDR1 MNHNY and CDR2 SVGAGI (reference sequence). After removal of 0 bases from V and 7 bases from J, the junction contained 3 bases not matched to a gene. As processed by the authors: Amplification of reference gene primers was used by the study to estimate nucleated cell counts. Generated by immunoSEQ multiplex PCR, the TCRdb table keeps only in-frame clones and is missing some. V and J calls and clone size are as listed in that table; D and trimming were resolved from the DNA. The table lists under 200,000 clones, less than 90% of them singletons.

Sequencing was done on a sample of peripheral blood. The sequence came from a woman aged 70-85 years with acute or convalescent COVID-19. The chain recombines TRBV6-6 with TRBJ2-2, with 9 nucleotides matching TRBD1. The CDR3 bases are TGTGCCAGCAGTTACTCGGGACAGGGCAGCGGGGAGCTGTTTTTT. Its protein product is CASSYSGQGSGELFF.